A selection of T cell receptor beta chains follows, all from one sample in a study of vaccination and CD4 T cells after COVID-19. MiXCR was run by TCRdb on the PCR reads, yielding one entry per CDR3 protein. Here the sample spans 15,000 or so distinct CDR3 sequences, 45% to 65% being singletons. These receptors' antigens are unknown. Sample: CD4+ T cells from blood, cultured in vitro. The receptors stem from a human donor who had recovered from COVID-19. The CDR3 runs from the conserved cysteine through the conserved F or W. Fields, in order: J gene, clone size, D gene, V gene, CDR3 DNA, CDR3 protein. A D gene is named only where the DNA matches it firmly. Size is omitted from some rows. Given values are once, few, many or a class for expanded clones.

J: TRBJ2-5; size: .; D: TRBD2; V: TRBV7-9; DNA: TGTGCCAGCAGCTTCCTCCGCTCTCTGCCGGGACTAGCGGGAGTAGTAGAGACCCAGTACTTC; CDR3: CASSFLRSLPGLAGVVETQYF
J: TRBJ2-2; size: .; D: .; V: TRBV5-1; DNA: TGCGCCAGCAGCCCGGTAGGGGGAGAAGCCGGGGAGCTGTTTTTT; CDR3: CASSPVGGEAGELFF
J: TRBJ2-1; size: .; D: .; V: TRBV3-1; DNA: TGTGCCAGCAGCCCTGGGGTCTACGGTGAGCAGTTCTTC; CDR3: CASSPGVYGEQFF
J: TRBJ1-2; size: few; D: TRBD1; V: TRBV12-3/TRBV12-4; DNA: TGTGCCAGCAGTTTTGGTCAGGCAGGGGGATATGGCTACACCTTC; CDR3: CASSFGQAGGYGYTF
J: TRBJ1-5; size: .; D: .; V: TRBV30; DNA: TGTGCCTGGAGTGGGGTCGACCGGGAAGGGCCCCAGCATTTT; CDR3: CAWSGVDREGPQHF
J: TRBJ1-6; size: .; D: .; V: TRBV5-8; DNA: TGTGCCAGCAGCTTGGATTACTCACCCCTCCACTTT; CDR3: CASSLDYSPLHF
J: TRBJ1-2; size: .; D: TRBD1; V: TRBV10-3; DNA: TGTGCCACCGCGGGACAGGGGGCGGTTCTCTATGGCTACACCTTC; CDR3: CATAGQGAVLYGYTF
J: TRBJ2-5; size: .; D: .; V: TRBV5-4; DNA: TGTGCCAGCAGCTTAAATATGCGGGGGCCCCAAGAGACCCAGTACTTC; CDR3: CASSLNMRGPQETQYF
J: TRBJ1-2; size: .; D: TRBD1; V: TRBV19; DNA: TGTGCCAGTAGTACCGACAGGGACAGGGGGCGTTGGTTCTATGGCTACACCTTC; CDR3: CASSTDRDRGRWFYGYTF
J: TRBJ2-2; size: few; D: .; V: TRBV15; DNA: TGTGCCACCAGCAGAGATGCGGTGGGACTGGCCGGGGAGCTGTTTTTT; CDR3: CATSRDAVGLAGELFF
J: TRBJ2-7; size: once; D: TRBD1; V: TRBV6-2/TRBV6-3; DNA: TGTGCCAGCAGTAAGGGACAGGGGACGGGGGAGCAGTACTTC; CDR3: CASSKGQGTGEQYF
J: TRBJ2-1; size: .; D: TRBD1; V: TRBV27; DNA: TGTGCCAGCAGTGTCGACAGGGATTCCTACAATGAGCAGTTCTTC; CDR3: CASSVDRDSYNEQFF
J: TRBJ1-5; size: .; D: TRBD1; V: TRBV4-2; DNA: TGTGCCAGCAGCCAAGTGGCAACAGGGGGCCGGGGACAGCCCCAGCATTTT; CDR3: CASSQVATGGRGQPQHF
J: TRBJ1-5; size: few; D: TRBD1; V: TRBV4-1; DNA: TGCGCCAGCAGCCACCAGGTGGACAGGGGATCTCAGCCCCAGCATTTT; CDR3: CASSHQVDRGSQPQHF
J: TRBJ1-6; size: .; D: TRBD1; V: TRBV7-3; DNA: TGTGCCAGCAGTCTGACAGGGGTTAATTCACCCCTCCACTTT; CDR3: CASSLTGVNSPLHF
J: TRBJ1-2; size: .; D: .; V: TRBV5-3; DNA: TGTGCCAGAAGCTTGGAGGGACCCTGGATAGATGGCTACACCTTC; CDR3: CARSLEGPWIDGYTF
J: TRBJ1-1; size: .; D: TRBD1; V: TRBV6-1; DNA: TGTGCCAGCAGCCATGGGGAGGGGACAGGGAACACTGAAGCTTTCTTT; CDR3: CASSHGEGTGNTEAFF
J: TRBJ2-1; size: .; D: .; V: TRBV24-1; DNA: TGTGCCACCAGTGGAGGCAGGGTTACCTACAATGAGCAGTTCTTC; CDR3: CATSGGRVTYNEQFF
J: TRBJ2-5; size: few; D: .; V: TRBV11-2; DNA: TGTGCCAGCAGCTTGGGGGTGGGAGGAGAGACCCAGTACTTC; CDR3: CASSLGVGGETQYF
J: TRBJ2-5; size: .; D: .; V: TRBV6-1; DNA: TGTGCCAGCCTTCCATCATGGGCCCAAGAGACCCAGTACTTC; CDR3: CASLPSWAQETQYF
J: TRBJ2-3; size: few; D: TRBD2; V: TRBV30; DNA: TGTGCCTGGAGTGTACGAAAGGGACTAGCCGGGAATACGCAGTATTTT; CDR3: CAWSVRKGLAGNTQYF
J: TRBJ2-3; size: .; D: .; V: TRBV15; DNA: TGTGCCACCAGCTCCCCAAAGCGGCCCACAGATACGCAGTATTTT; CDR3: CATSSPKRPTDTQYF
J: TRBJ1-2; size: .; D: .; V: TRBV28; DNA: TGTGCCAGCAGTTTCCAGACAGTTAACTATGGCTACACCTTC; CDR3: CASSFQTVNYGYTF
J: TRBJ1-5; size: few; D: .; V: TRBV30; DNA: TGTGCCTGGACAATGTCTCTCAATCAGCCCCAGCATTTT; CDR3: CAWTMSLNQPQHF